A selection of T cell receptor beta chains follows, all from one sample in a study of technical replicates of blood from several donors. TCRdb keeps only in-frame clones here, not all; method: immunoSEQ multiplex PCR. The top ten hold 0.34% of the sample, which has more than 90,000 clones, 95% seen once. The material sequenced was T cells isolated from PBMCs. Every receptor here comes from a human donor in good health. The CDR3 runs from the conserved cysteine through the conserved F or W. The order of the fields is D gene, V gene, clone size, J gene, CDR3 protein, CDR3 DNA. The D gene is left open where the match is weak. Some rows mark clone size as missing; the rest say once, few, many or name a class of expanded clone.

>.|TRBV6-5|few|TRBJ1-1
CASSYRQMNTEAFF
TGTGCCAGCAGTTACAGACAAATGAACACTGAAGCTTTCTTT
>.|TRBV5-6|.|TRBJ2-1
CASSRLAYNEQFF
TGTGCCAGCAGCCGACTGGCCTACAATGAGCAGTTCTTC
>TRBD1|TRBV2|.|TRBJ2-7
CASSNDRGGEQYF
TGTGCCAGCAGTAATGACAGGGGTGGAGAGCAGTACTTC
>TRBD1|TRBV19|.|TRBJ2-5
CASSIPGQGRNF
TGTGCCAGTAGTATTCCTGGACAGGGGAGGAACTTC
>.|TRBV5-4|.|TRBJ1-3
CASSLGVSTLSGNTIYF
TGTGCCAGCAGCTTGGGAGTGAGTACGCTCTCTGGAAACACCATATATTTT
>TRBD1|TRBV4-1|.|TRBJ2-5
CASSPIPDRGAETQYF
TGCGCCAGCAGCCCAATACCGGACAGGGGTGCGGAGACCCAGTACTTC
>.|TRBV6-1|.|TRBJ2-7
CASRAHRDISYEQYF
TGTGCCAGCAGGGCTCACCGGGACATCTCCTACGAGCAGTACTTC
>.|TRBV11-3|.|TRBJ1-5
CASSLGAAQPQHF
TGTGCCAGCAGCTTAGGGGCTGCGCAGCCCCAGCATTTT
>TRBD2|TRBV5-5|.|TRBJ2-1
CASSLLTSSGSGDEQFF
TGTGCCAGCAGCTTGCTCACTTCAAGCGGGAGTGGGGATGAGCAGTTCTTC
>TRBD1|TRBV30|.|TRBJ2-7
CAWRTQGVGDYEQYF
TGTGCCTGGAGGACACAGGGGGTAGGTGACTACGAGCAGTACTTC
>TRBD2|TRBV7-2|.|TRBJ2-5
CASSPYATSGYQETQYF
TGTGCCAGCAGCCCCTACGCGACTAGCGGGTACCAAGAGACCCAGTACTTC
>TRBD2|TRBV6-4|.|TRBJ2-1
CASSASGLAGSNEQFF
TGTGCCAGCAGTGCCTCGGGACTAGCGGGATCGAATGAGCAGTTCTTC
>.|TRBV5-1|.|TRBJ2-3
CASSSSTDTQYF
TGCGCCAGCAGCAGCAGCACAGATACGCAGTATTTT
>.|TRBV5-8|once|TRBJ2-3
CASSLGRVSDTQYF
TGTGCCAGCAGCTTGGGCAGGGTTTCAGATACGCAGTATTTT
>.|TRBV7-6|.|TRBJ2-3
CASSLVVAASTDTQYF
TGTGCCAGCAGCTTAGTTGTAGCGGCTAGCACAGATACGCAGTATTTT
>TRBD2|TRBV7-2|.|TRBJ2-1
CASSLGLANEQFF
TGTGCCAGCAGCTTAGGACTAGCCAATGAGCAGTTCTTC
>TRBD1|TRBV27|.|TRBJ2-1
CASRTTGYALSSYNEQFF
TGTGCCAGCAGGACGACAGGGTACGCACTGAGCTCCTACAATGAGCAGTTCTTC
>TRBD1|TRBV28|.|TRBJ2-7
CASSLPSQGVGDEQYF
TGTGCCAGCAGTTTACCTTCTCAGGGGGTAGGGGACGAGCAGTACTTC
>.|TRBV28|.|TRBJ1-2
CASTHITGYSYGYTF
TGTGCCAGCACCCACATTACAGGGTATAGCTATGGCTACACCTTC
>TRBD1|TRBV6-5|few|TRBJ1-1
CASRTGSTEAFF
TGTGCCAGCAGGACAGGGAGCACTGAAGCTTTCTTT
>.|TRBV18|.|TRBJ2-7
CASSPPTGSLRSEQYF
TGTGCCAGCTCACCACCGACCGGGTCTTTAAGATCCGAGCAGTACTTC
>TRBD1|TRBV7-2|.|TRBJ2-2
CASSLGSRGQAGELFF
TGTGCCAGCAGCTTAGGATCCAGGGGGCAAGCCGGGGAGCTGTTTTTT
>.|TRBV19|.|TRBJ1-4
CASSYVQGPSTNEKLFF
TGTGCCAGTAGTTACGTCCAGGGGCCCTCAACTAATGAAAAACTGTTTTTT
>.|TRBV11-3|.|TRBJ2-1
CASSLGIQRSSYNEQFF
TGTGCCAGCAGCTTAGGGATCCAGCGCAGCTCCTACAATGAGCAGTTCTTC
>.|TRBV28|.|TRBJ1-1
CASSLTAYTEAFF
TGTGCCAGCAGTTTAACAGCTTACACTGAAGCTTTCTTT
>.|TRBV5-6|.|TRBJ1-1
CASSLLAQGEAFF
TGTGCCAGCAGCTTGTTAGCGCAGGGGGAAGCTTTCTTT
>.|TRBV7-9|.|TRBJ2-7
CASSSLSGAEQYF
TGTGCCAGCAGCTCATTATCAGGGGCCGAGCAGTACTTC
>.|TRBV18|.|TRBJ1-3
CATAPSGGNTIYF
TGTGCCACCGCCCCCTCGGGAGGAAACACCATATATTTT
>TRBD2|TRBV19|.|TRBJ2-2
CASTSGRIGTGELFF
TGTGCCAGTACTAGCGGGAGGATTGGGACCGGGGAGCTGTTTTTT
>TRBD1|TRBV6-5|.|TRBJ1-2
CASSYPGTGGYTF
TGTGCCAGCAGTTACCCCGGGACAGGGGGATACACCTTC
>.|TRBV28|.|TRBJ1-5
CASSFRERGNQPQHF
TGTGCCAGCAGTTTCCGGGAAAGGGGCAATCAGCCCCAGCATTTT
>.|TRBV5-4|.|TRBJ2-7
CASSLTRGSYEQYF
TGTGCCAGCAGCTTGACCAGGGGTTCCTACGAGCAGTACTTC